The 2 T cell receptor beta chains listed next were all sequenced from one sample in a study of cytotoxic CD8 clonotypes in ibrutinib-treated CLL. Only in-frame clones appear in the TCRdb table, and some are missing; sequencing was by immunoSEQ multiplex PCR. The table includes around 160,000 clones, about 80% detected once. This specimen was PBMCs, taken after 12 months of ibrutinib treatment. These receptors came from a human donor with chronic lymphocytic leukemia.

The CDR3 spells CASSQVGGLQYEQYF. CDR3 DNA sequence: TGCGCCAGCAGCCAAGTGGGGGGATTACAATACGAGCAGTACTTC. The chain links TRBV4-1 to TRBJ2-7; tentative D call: TRBD2 (6 bases). With 1 base removed from V and 4 bases from J, the gap between germline ends came to 14 bases. CDR1 and CDR2 (germline): MGHRA, YSYEKL. This CDR3 contains 15 residues.

The chain uses TRBV5-5 and TRBJ1-1; 9 nucleotides line up with TRBD1. V was pared by 3 bases and J by 3 bases, with 0 bases of the junction left unmatched. The CDR3 has 13 amino acids. Per the germline V gene, CDR1 is SGHKS and CDR2 is YYEKEE (reference sequence). Written as DNA, the CDR3 is TGTGCCAGCAGCTGGACAGGGGACACTGAAGCTTTCTTT. Translation: CASSWTGDTEAFF.